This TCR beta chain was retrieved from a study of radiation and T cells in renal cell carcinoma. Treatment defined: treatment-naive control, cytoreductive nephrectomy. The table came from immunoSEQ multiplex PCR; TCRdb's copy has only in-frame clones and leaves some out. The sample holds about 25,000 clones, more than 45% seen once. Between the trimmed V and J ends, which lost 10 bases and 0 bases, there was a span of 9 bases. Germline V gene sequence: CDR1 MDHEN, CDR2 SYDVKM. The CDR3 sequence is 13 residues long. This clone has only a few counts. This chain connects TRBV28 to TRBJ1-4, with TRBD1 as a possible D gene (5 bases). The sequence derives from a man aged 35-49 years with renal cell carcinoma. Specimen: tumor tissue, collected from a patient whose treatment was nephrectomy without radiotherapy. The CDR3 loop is CATPGTTNEKLFF. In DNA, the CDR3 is TGTGCCACTCCAGGGACAACTAATGAAAAACTGTTTTTT.